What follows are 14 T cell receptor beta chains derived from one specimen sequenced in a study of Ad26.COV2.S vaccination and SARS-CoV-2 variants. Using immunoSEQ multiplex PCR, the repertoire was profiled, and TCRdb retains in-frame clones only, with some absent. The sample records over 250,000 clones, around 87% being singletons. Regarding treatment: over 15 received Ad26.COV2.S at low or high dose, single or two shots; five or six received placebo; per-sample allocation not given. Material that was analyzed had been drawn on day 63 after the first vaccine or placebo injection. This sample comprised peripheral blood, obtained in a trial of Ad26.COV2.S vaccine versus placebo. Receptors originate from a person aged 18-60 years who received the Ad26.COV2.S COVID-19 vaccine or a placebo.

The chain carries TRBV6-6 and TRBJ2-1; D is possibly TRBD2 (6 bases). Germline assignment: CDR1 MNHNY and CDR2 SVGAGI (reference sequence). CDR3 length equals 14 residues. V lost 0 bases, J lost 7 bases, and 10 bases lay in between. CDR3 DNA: TGTGCCAGCAGTTACTCGATCGGGGGTAATGAGCAGTTCTTC. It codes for CASSYSIGGNEQFF.

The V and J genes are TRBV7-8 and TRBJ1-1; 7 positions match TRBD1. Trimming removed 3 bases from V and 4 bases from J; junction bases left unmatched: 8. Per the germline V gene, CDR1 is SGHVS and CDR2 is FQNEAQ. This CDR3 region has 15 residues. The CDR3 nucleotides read TGTGCCAGCAGCTTTTTGGGACAGCGGGGCACTGAAGCTTTCTTT. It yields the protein CASSFLGQRGTEAFF.

The CDR3 reads CATSRDTGSRGYTF. The CDR3 DNA is TGTGCCACCAGCAGAGATACGGGTTCGCGTGGCTACACCTTC. This chain joins TRBV15 and TRBJ1-2; D unresolved. This CDR3 is built from 14 residues. Germline-derived CDR1 and CDR2 are LNHNV and YYDKDF (reference sequence). Trimming shortened V by 0 bases and J by 7 bases, and 12 bases separated the two germline ends.

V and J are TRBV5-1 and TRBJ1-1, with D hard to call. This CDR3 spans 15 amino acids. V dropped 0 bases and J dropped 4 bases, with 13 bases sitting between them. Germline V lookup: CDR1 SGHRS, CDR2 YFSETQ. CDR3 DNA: TGCGCCAGCAGCTTGGAGGGAAACGGACTCACTGAAGCTTTCTTT. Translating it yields CASSLEGNGLTEAFF. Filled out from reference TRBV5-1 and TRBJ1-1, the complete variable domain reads KAGVTQTPRYLIKTRGQQVTLSCSPISGHRSVSWYQQTPGQGLQFLFEYFSETQRNKGNFPGRFSGRQFSNSRSEMNVSTLELGDSALYLCASSLEGNGLTEAFFGQGTRLTVV.

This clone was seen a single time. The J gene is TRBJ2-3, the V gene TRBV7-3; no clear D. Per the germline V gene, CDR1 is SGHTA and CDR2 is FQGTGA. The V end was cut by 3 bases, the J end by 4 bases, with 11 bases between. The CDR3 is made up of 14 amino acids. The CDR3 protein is CASSFTIPPDTQYF. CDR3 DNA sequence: TGTGCCAGCAGCTTTACGATCCCCCCAGATACGCAGTATTTT.

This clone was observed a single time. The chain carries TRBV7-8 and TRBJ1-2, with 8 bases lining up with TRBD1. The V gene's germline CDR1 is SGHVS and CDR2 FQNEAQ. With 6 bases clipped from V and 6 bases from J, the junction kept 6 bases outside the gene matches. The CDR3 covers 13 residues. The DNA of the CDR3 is TGTGCCAGCAGTCCGCGACAGGGGAATGGCTACACCTTC. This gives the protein CASSPRQGNGYTF.

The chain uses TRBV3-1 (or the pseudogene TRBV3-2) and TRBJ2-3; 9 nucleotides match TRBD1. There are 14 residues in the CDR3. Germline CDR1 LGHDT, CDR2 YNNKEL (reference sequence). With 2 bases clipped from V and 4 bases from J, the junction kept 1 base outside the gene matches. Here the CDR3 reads CASSQWTGADTQYF. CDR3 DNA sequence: TGTGCCAGCAGCCAATGGACAGGGGCAGATACGCAGTATTTT.

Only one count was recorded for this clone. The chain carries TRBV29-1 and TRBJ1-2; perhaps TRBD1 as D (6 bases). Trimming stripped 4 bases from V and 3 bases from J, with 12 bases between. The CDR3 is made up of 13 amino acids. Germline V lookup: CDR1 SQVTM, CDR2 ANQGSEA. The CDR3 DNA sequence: TGCAGCGTTGTTACAGGGTTAGACTATGGCTACACCTTC. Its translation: CSVVTGLDYGYTF.

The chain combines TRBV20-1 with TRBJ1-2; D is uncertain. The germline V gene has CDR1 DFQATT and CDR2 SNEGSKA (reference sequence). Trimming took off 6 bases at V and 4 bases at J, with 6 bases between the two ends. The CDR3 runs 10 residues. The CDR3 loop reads CSASTYGYTF. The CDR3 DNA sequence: TGCAGTGCGAGTACCTATGGCTACACCTTC.

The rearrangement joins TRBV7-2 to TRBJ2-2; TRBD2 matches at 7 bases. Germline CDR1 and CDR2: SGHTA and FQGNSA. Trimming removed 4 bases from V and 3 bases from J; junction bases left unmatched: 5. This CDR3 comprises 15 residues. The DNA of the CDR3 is TGTGCCAGCAGCTCCGTGGGGGGGGACACCGGGGAGCTGTTTTTT. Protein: CASSSVGGDTGELFF.

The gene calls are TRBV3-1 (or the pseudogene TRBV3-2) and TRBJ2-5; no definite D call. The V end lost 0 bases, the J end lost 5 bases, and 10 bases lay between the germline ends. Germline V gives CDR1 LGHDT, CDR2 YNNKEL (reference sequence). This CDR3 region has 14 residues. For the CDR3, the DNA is TGTGCCAGCAGCCAAGATCTGGCAATGGAGACCCAGTACTTC. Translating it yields CASSQDLAMETQYF.

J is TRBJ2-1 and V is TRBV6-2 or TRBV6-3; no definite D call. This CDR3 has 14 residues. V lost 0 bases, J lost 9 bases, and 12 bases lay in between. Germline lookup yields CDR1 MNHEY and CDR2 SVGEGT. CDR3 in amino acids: CASSYSGWGREQFF. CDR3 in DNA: TGTGCCAGCAGTTACTCGGGTTGGGGTCGTGAGCAGTTCTTC.

In nucleotides, the CDR3 is TGTGCCAGCAGCCAAGGACAGGGTTTCAACGAGCAGTACTTC. It codes for CASSQGQGFNEQYF. The chain joins TRBV4-2 to TRBJ2-7; 7 nucleotides agree with TRBD1. Germline V gene data show CDR1 as LGHNA and CDR2 as YNFKEQ. The CDR3 contains 14 residues. The V segment lost 1 base and the J segment 5 bases; nucleotides outside the gene matches: 5.

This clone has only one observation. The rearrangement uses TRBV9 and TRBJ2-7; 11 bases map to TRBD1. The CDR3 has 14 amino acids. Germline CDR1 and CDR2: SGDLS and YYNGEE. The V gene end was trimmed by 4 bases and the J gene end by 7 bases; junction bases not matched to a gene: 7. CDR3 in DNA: TGTGCCAGCAGCAAGGGGACAGGGGGGAATGAGCAGTACTTC. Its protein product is CASSKGTGGNEQYF.